This T cell receptor beta chain was recorded in a study of blood T cell repertoires in COVID-19. Background on the study: Whether acute or convalescent, the COVID-19 samples came from the United States, Italy and Spain. T cells, B-cell-depleted T cells, or PBMCs provided the cDNA or gDNA that served as material.

CDR3 length: 18 residues. From germline, CDR1 is SSHAT and CDR2 FNYEAQ (reference sequence). The V segment lost 4 bases and the J segment 5 bases; nucleotides outside the gene matches: 9. This clone is medium-sized by share. Original data processing: Scientists estimated how many nucleated cells there were by amplifying reference gene primers. The repertoire was sequenced with immunoSEQ multiplex PCR; TCRdb's copy has only in-frame clones and lacks some. The DNA gave D and trimming, while V, J and clone size come from that table. The sample has 55,000 to 65,000 clones; about 87% are singletons. The sequenced sample consisted of peripheral blood. The receptor was derived from a man aged 55 to 70 with active or convalescent COVID-19. This chain links TRBV7-7 with TRBJ2-2; 14 bases map to TRBD2. The CDR3 here is CASSSGLAGAGRTGELFF. The CDR3 DNA reads as TGTGCCAGCAGCTCGGGACTAGCGGGAGCTGGGAGGACCGGGGAGCTGTTTTTT. The variable domain in full, with the rest retrieved from reference TRBV7-7 and TRBJ2-2, is GAGVSQSPRYKVTKRGQDVTLRCDPISSHATLYWYQQALGQGPEFLTYFNYEAQPDKSGLPSDRFSAERPEGSISTLTIQRTEQRDSAMYRCASSSGLAGAGRTGELFFGEGSRLTVL.